Below are 3 T cell receptor beta chains sequenced from a single sample in a study of primary melanoma T cells and metastatic recurrence. TCRdb keeps only in-frame clones here, not all; method: immunoSEQ multiplex PCR. The table records some 800 clones, over 75% of them present only once. Sequenced input: melanoma tumor tissue. These TCRs come from a human donor with melanoma.

The genes are TRBV27 and TRBJ1-6; D is unresolved. The germline gives CDR1 MNHEY, CDR2 SMNVEV (reference sequence). Trimming pared 5 bases from V and 7 bases from J, leaving 15 bases between. The CDR3 loop spans 15 amino acids. CDR3 loop: CASSPGHWRNSPLHF. CDR3 in DNA: TGTGCCAGCAGTCCGGGTCACTGGAGGAATTCACCCCTCCACTTT.

This clone appeared once. The V gene is TRBV23-1, the J gene TRBJ2-1; 8 bases map to TRBD1. Being an ORF, TRBV23-1 has a function that is uncertain. This CDR3 has 15 residues. Trimming took 3 bases from V and 10 from J; bases not matched to a gene: 11. This CDR3 reads CASSHSLRGRGEQFF. In DNA form, the CDR3 reads TGCGCCAGCAGTCACTCGCTCAGGGGGCGAGGGGAGCAGTTCTTC.

The rearrangement links TRBV12-2 to TRBJ2-3; the table assigns TRBD2, which was not confirmed against the DNA. TRBV12-2 is shown as a pseudogene. This CDR3 region has 16 residues. Here the CDR3 DNA reads TGTGCAAGTCGCTTAGCTGCGGGAGGAACCACAGATACGCAGTATTTT. Residues: CASRLAAGGTTDTQYF.